This T cell receptor beta chain was observed in a study of human T cells and chemical hapten exposure (dated by TCRdb to the early 2020s). In terms of the full investigation: For sensitization, 2% DPC in acetone was applied to a roughly 2 cm by roughly 2 cm area of upper inner arm skin. Libraries were pooled for sequencing, and per-sample TCR yields varied mainly because of small differences in library volumes within the pool. In alopecia patients, the study followed how the peripheral blood TCR repertoire changed in vivo over primary and secondary sensitization to diphenylcyclopropenone (DPC), a hapten. Patch testing was performed on the upper back with Finn chambers containing 0.01% DPC, and the patch tests were scored after 6 days according to International Contact Dermatitis Research Group standards. Patient blood was sampled pre-sensitization (week 0) and at 2, 6 and about 24 weeks after DPC sensitization. For TCR sequencing, blood came from approximately 29 alopecia patients at anywhere from one to four time points (pre-sensitization, 2, 6 and 24 weeks). Patients additionally received weekly therapeutic DPC doses to the scalp throughout the approximately 25-week study period. Alopecia areata with under or over 50% scalp involvement, alopecia totalis and alopecia universalis were represented in the patient cohort, which was mostly female. The paper as a whole reports these results and caveats: The number of PT1 expanded TCRs positively correlated with patch test score, significant at thresholds 8, 16 and 32 but not 4. DPC sensitization did not change how many TCRs were above 1 in 1000 frequency, and no evidence was found of alterations in global repertoire structure. After repeated subsampling, the strength of the expansion versus patch-test correlation and the threshold at which it became significant changed. Because all patients had alopecia, a presumed autoimmune disease, the immune response of the patients might differ from that of healthy individuals. Expanded TCRs formed significantly more large CDR3 similarity clusters than pre-sensitization or healthy control sets, consistent with antigen-driven responses.

Library preparation used RACE. The data were produced on a NextSeq 500. Library preparation attached unique molecular identifiers to individual cDNA molecules for quantitative, reproducible TCR counting. Both TCR alpha and TCR beta chains were sequenced from each blood RNA sample. The study's own analysis went as follows. A median of approximately 96,000 TCRs per sample was observed, with a range of roughly 23,224 to 750,000. The Decombinator software suite was used to annotate the V, J and CDR3 of the TCR reads. Every sample was subsampled to the same number of TCRs (28,000) for the PS versus PT1 abundance plots. TCRs were defined as expanded if absent before sensitization and observed at least eight times at the 2-week time point. Through fastp at Q25 and MiXCR, TCRdb rebuilt clones from the public reads, retaining in-frame beta chains. CDR3 protein sequences are deduplicated, and each keeps its most common genes and DNA. The V and J calls and clone size are TCRdb's, not the authors'. Counted in this sample were some 400,000 distinct CDR3 sequences; 4.8% of them appeared once. The top ten hold under 3% of the sample.

For CDR1 and CDR2, the germline V gene (reference sequence) lists SGHNT and YYREEE. Reading from cysteine to phenylalanine, the CDR3 counts 17 amino acids. Only the CDR3 DNA is retained, 51 bases long and in frame from the first base. Interpreted using the paper, the time point label stands for: patch test 1, 2 weeks after DPC sensitization. This sample's treatment or condition label indicates: therapeutic diphenylcyclopropenone sensitization with weekly scalp DPC. At every patch-test visit, the blood draw took place before the patch test was put on. Patients were considered eligible if aged 18 to 70, diagnosed with alopecia and deemed suitable for DPC therapy, and patients were excluded if pregnant. Unfractionated whole blood was collected in Tempus Blood RNA tubes, and total RNA was extracted from that blood. About this clonotype itself: Its antigen specificity is not known. The junction does not match germline at one end; this may be a read error.

This TCR derives from a woman between 45 and 60 years old with alopecia areata. Some clones in this sample may be carry-over from other donors' samples. The specimen was whole blood, collected in connection with sensitization to the hapten diphenylcyclopropenone (DPC). The rearrangement joined TRBV5-4 to TRBJ2-3; perhaps TRBD1 is the D gene, with 5 bases matching. In nucleotide form, the sequence is TGTGCCAGCAGCTTGTATCGCGGAGCTCAGAGCACAGGTACGCAGTATTTT. It is translated as CASSLYRGAQSTGTQYF.